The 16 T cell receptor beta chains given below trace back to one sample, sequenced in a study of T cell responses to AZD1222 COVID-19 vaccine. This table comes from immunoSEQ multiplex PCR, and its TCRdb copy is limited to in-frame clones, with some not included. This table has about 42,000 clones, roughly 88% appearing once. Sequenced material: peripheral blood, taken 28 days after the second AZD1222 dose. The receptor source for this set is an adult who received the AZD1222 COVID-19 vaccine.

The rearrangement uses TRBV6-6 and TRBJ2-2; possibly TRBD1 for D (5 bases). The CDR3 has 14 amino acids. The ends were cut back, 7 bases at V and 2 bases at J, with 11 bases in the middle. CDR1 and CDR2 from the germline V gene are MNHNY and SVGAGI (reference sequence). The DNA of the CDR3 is TGTGCCAGCATGATGGGGCCTAACACCGGGGAGCTGTTTTTT. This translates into CASMMGPNTGELFF.

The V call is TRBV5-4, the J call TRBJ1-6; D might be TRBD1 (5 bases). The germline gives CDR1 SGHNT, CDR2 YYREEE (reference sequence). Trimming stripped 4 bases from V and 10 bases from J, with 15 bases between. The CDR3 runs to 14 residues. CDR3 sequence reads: CASSRDSDKSPLHF. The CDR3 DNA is TGTGCCAGCAGCCGAGACAGTGACAAATCACCCCTCCACTTT. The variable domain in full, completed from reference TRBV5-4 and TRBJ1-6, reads ETGVTQSPTHLIKTRGQQVTLRCSSQSGHNTVSWYQQALGQGPQFIFQYYREEENGRGNFPPRFSGLQFPNYSSELNVNALELDDSALYLCASSRDSDKSPLHFGNGTRLTVT.

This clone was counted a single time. The CDR3 DNA reads TGCGCCAGCAGAGACAGCTCCTACGAGCAGTACTTC. The encoded protein is CASRDSSYEQYF. This sequence joins TRBV23-1 and TRBJ2-7; D might be TRBD1 (5 bases). TRBV23-1 is reported as an ORF; its role is uncertain. The CDR3 spans 12 residues. The germline V and J ends were trimmed by 6 bases and 0 bases, with 6 bases remaining between them.

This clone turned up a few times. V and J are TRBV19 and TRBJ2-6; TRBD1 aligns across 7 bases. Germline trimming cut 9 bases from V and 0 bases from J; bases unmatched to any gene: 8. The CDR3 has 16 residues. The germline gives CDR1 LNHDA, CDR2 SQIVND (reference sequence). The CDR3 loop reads CASAMGQSSGANVLTF. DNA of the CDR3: TGTGCCAGCGCCATGGGACAGAGCTCTGGGGCCAACGTCCTGACTTTC.

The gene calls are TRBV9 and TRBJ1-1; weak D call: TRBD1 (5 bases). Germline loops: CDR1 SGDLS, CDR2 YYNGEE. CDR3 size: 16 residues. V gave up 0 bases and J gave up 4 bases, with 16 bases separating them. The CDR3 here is CASSVVTGTGTTEAFF. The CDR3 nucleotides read TGTGCCAGCAGCGTAGTTACAGGCACGGGGACCACTGAAGCTTTCTTT.

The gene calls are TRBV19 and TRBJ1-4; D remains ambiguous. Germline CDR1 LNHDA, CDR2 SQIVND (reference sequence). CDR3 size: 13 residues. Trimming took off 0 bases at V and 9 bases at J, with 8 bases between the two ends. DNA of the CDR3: TGTGCCAGTAGTATAGAAGCCACGAAAAAACTGTTTTTT. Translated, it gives CASSIEATKKLFF.

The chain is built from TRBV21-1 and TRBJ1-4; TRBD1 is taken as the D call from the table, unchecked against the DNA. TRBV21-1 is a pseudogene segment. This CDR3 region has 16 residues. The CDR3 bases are TGTGCCAGCAGCAGGTTACAGGGGTTCCTTAATGAAAAACTGTTTTTT. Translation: CASSRLQGFLNEKLFF.

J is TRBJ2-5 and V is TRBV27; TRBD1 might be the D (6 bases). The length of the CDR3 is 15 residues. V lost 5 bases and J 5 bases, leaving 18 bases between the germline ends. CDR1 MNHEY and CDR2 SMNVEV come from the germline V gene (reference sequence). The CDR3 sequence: CASSPLDSRLETQYF. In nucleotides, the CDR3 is TGTGCCAGCAGTCCGCTGGACAGTCGATTGGAGACCCAGTACTTC.

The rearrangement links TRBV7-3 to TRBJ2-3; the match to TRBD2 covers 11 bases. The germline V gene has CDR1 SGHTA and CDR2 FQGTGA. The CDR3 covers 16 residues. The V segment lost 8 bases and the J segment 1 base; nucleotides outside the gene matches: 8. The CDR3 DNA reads TGTGCCAGCTCCATTAGCGGGGGGGGCGGCACAGATACGCAGTATTTT. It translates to CASSISGGGGTDTQYF.

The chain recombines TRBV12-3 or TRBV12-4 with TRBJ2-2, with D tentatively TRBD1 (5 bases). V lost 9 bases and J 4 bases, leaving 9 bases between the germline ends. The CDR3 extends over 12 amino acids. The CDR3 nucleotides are TGTGCCAGTCGTAGGGGCACCGGGGAGCTGTTTTTT. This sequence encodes CASRRGTGELFF.

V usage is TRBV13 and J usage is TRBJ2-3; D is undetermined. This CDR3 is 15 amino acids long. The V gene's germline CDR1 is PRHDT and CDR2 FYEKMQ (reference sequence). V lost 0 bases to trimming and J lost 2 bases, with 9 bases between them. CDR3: CASSLGPAYTDTQYF. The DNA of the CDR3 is TGTGCCAGCAGCTTAGGGCCAGCATACACAGATACGCAGTATTTT.

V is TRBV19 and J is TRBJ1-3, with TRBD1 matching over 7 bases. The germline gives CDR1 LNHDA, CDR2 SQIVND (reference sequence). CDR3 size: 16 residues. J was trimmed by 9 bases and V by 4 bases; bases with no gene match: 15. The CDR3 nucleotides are TGTGCCAGTAGTACGACAGGGACAGAACTCCAGAGCACCATATATTTT. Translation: CASSTTGTELQSTIYF.

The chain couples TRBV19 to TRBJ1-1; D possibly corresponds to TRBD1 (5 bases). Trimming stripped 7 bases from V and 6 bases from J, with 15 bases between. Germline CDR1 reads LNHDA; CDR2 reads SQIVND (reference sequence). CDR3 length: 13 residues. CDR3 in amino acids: CASKQVIRAEAFF. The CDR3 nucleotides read TGTGCCAGTAAACAGGTTATCCGCGCTGAAGCTTTCTTT.

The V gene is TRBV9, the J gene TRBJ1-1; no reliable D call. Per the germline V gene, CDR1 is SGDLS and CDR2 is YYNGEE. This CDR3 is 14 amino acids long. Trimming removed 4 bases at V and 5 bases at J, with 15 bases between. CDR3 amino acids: CASSPRSSRTEAFF. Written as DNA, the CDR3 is TGTGCCAGCAGCCCCCGGTCCAGTCGGACTGAAGCTTTCTTT.

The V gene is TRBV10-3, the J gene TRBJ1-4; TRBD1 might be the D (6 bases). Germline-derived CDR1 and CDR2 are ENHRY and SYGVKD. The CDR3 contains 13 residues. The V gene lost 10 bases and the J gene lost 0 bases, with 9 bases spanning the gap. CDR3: CATRTATNEKLFF. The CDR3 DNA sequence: TGTGCCACCCGGACAGCAACTAATGAAAAACTGTTTTTT.

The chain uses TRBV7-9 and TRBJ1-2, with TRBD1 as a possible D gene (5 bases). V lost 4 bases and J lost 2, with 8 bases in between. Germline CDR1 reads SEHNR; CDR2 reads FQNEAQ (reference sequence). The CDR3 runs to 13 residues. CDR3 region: CASSSGTNYGYTF. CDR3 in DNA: TGTGCCAGCAGCTCCGGGACGAACTATGGCTACACCTTC.